The 14 T cell receptor beta chains below come from one sample, sequenced in a study of early T cells in non-severe SARS-CoV-2 infection. TCRdb processed the 5' RACE reads anew with MiXCR; each CDR3 protein has one entry. The table records roughly 63,000 distinct CDR3 sequences, 12% of them present only once. This material consisted of whole blood, taken at baseline. The source of these receptors is an adult who was a healthcare worker with PCR-confirmed SARS-CoV-2 infection or an uninfected control (not recorded which). The donor label of this sample is uncertain.

The chain couples TRBV24-1 to TRBJ2-1; 11 bases fit TRBD2. The CDR3 spans 15 residues. CDR1 KGHDR and CDR2 SFDVKD come from the germline V gene. V lost 6 bases, J lost 3 bases, and 3 bases stayed unmatched. CDR3 in amino acids: CATSLTSGVYNEQFF. CDR3 in DNA: TGTGCCACCAGTTTGACTAGCGGGGTCTACAATGAGCAGTTCTTC.

The chain employs TRBV11-2 and TRBJ1-2; maybe TRBD1 (5 bases). Between the trimmed V and J ends, which lost 3 bases and 5 bases, there was a span of 16 bases. The CDR3 covers 15 residues. Germline loops: CDR1 SGHAT, CDR2 FQNNGV. The DNA for the CDR3 is TGTGCCAGCAGCTTTCCGGAGAGGGGACTATATGGCTACACCTTC. The encoded protein is CASSFPERGLYGYTF. Full variable domain (rest looked up from reference TRBV11-2 and TRBJ1-2): EAGVAQSPRYKIIEKRQSVAFWCNPISGHATLYWYQQILGQGPKLLIQFQNNGVVDDSQLPKDRFSAERLKGVDSTLKIQPAKLEDSAVYLCASSFPERGLYGYTFGSGTRLTVV.

This clonotype was seen a few times. The genes are TRBV24-1 and TRBJ2-3, with 9 nucleotides matching TRBD2. This CDR3 has 17 amino acids. Per germline, CDR1 KGHDR and CDR2 SFDVKD. V shed 4 bases, J shed 0 bases, and the junction held 7 bases outside the gene matches. The CDR3 DNA reads TGTGCCACCAGTGAACCTAGCGGGGATACTAGCACAGATACGCAGTATTTT. This codes for CATSEPSGDTSTDTQYF.

This clonotype was seen only a few times. The chain couples TRBV6-5 to TRBJ1-1; D uncertain. V was cut by 6 bases and J by 1 base, with 9 bases left in between. In germline, CDR1 is MNHEY, CDR2 SVGAGI. This CDR3 spans 13 amino acids. CDR3 nucleotide sequence: TGTGCCAGCAGAGAGAGGGCGAACACTGAAGCTTTCTTT. Its translation: CASRERANTEAFF.

This clonotype was seen many times. The rearrangement joins TRBV11-2 to TRBJ2-2, with 10 bases fitting TRBD2. Germline V lookup: CDR1 SGHAT, CDR2 FQNNGV. The CDR3 runs to 15 residues. V lost 6 bases, J lost 1 base, and 2 bases stayed unmatched. CDR3 amino acids: CASRWTSGNTGELFF. In nucleotides, the CDR3 is TGTGCCAGCAGATGGACTAGCGGGAACACCGGGGAGCTGTTTTTT. Filled out from reference TRBV11-2 and TRBJ2-2, the complete variable domain reads EAGVAQSPRYKIIEKRQSVAFWCNPISGHATLYWYQQILGQGPKLLIQFQNNGVVDDSQLPKDRFSAERLKGVDSTLKIQPAKLEDSAVYLCASRWTSGNTGELFFGEGSRLTVL.

Concerning this clonotype: The junction does not match germline at one end; this may be a read error. The gene calls are TRBV19 and TRBJ2-5, with unresolved D. There are 17 residues in the CDR3. Per germline, CDR1 LNHDA and CDR2 SQIVND (reference sequence). CDR3 residues: CACSIGLVSFAEETQYF. CDR3 nucleotides: TGTGCCTGTAGTATAGGTCTGGTGAGTTTTGCAGAAGAGACCCAGTACTTC.

V gene TRBV2 combines with J gene TRBJ1-4, with a tentative D call TRBD1 (5 bases). V dropped 6 bases and J dropped 4 bases, with 12 bases sitting between them. Looked up from germline, CDR1 is SNHLY and CDR2 is FYNNEI. CDR3 size: 14 residues. In nucleotides, the CDR3 is TGTGCCAGCAGCCAACAGGTTGTTAATGAAAAACTGTTTTTT. Its protein is CASSQQVVNEKLFF.

There are a few counts of this clonotype. The rearrangement uses TRBV29-1 and TRBJ2-3; D might be TRBD1 or TRBD2, each matching 6 bases. Trimming removed 2 bases at V and 0 bases at J, with 12 bases between. The CDR3 sequence is 15 residues long. Per the germline V gene, CDR1 is SQVTM and CDR2 is ANQGSEA. CDR3 sequence (DNA): TGCAGCGTTGAAAGGGGGGCCTCTAGCACAGATACGCAGTATTTT. Its translation: CSVERGASSTDTQYF.

By sample fraction, this clonotype is medium-sized. The chain uses TRBV20-1 and TRBJ2-3; 8 bases match TRBD2. The CDR3 consists of 14 residues. Germline V lookup: CDR1 DFQATT, CDR2 SNEGSKA (reference sequence). Trimming cost V 6 bases and J 4 bases; bases outside gene matches: 9. The CDR3 reads CSARGGLLADTQYF. The DNA of the CDR3 is TGCAGTGCCCGGGGGGGGTTACTCGCAGATACGCAGTATTTT.

This clonotype appeared many times. The chain carries TRBV6-1 and TRBJ2-1; D assignment may be TRBD1 or TRBD2 (6 bases each). CDR3 length equals 16 residues. V lost 6 bases and J 2 bases, leaving 17 bases between the germline ends. CDR1 and CDR2 from the germline V gene are MNHNS and SASEGT. The CDR3 loop reads CASSEAGHSTYNEQFF. The CDR3 DNA reads as TGTGCCAGCAGCGAGGCGGGACATTCCACCTACAATGAGCAGTTCTTC.

The chain recombines TRBV11-2 with TRBJ1-1, with D hard to call. Between the trimmed V and J ends, which lost 6 bases and 4 bases, there was a span of 6 bases. CDR1 SGHAT and CDR2 FQNNGV come from the germline V gene. The CDR3 extends over 11 amino acids. The CDR3 sequence: CASRSPTEAFF. CDR3 nucleotide sequence: TGTGCCAGCAGAAGTCCCACTGAAGCTTTCTTT.

In this sample, this clonotype turned up many times. The V and J genes are TRBV12-5 and TRBJ1-4, with TRBD1 matching over 9 bases. Germline lookup yields CDR1 LGHNT and CDR2 FRNRAP. CDR3 length: 15 amino acids. J was trimmed by 6 bases and V by 5 bases; bases with no gene match: 7. CDR3: CASGLPGQGYEKLFF. CDR3 DNA: TGTGCTAGTGGTCTCCCGGGACAGGGCTATGAAAAACTGTTTTTT.

This clonotype appeared a few times. The V call is TRBV20-1, the J call TRBJ1-6; 8 nucleotides agree with TRBD1. The junction had 7 bases not matched to a gene; V was cut back by 6 bases and J by 9 bases. This CDR3 comprises 13 residues. The V gene's germline CDR1 is DFQATT and CDR2 SNEGSKA (reference sequence). The CDR3 sequence is CSARTGTASPLHF. CDR3 bases: TGCAGTGCACGGACAGGGACCGCTTCACCCCTCCACTTT.

The chain joins TRBV18 to TRBJ2-7; 10 bases align to TRBD2. The V segment lost 3 bases and the J segment 6 bases; nucleotides outside the gene matches: 11. Germline loops: CDR1 KGHSH, CDR2 LQKENI. CDR3 length equals 16 residues. The CDR3 bases are TGTGCCAGCTCACCCTCAATAGCGGGAGGTGGTGGCGAGCAGTACGTC. This encodes CASSPSIAGGGGEQYV.